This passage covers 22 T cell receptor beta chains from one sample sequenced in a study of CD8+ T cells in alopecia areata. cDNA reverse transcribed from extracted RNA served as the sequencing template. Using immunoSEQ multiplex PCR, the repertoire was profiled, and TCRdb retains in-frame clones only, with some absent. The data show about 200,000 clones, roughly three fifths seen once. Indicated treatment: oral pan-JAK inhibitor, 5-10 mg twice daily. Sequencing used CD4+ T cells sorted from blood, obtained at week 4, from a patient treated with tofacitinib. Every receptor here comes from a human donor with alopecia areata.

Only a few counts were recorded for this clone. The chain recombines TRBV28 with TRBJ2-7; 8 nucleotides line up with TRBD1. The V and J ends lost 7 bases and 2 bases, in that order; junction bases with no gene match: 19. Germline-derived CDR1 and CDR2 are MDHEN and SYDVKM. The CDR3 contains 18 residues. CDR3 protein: CASTSRTGFGDRAYEQYF. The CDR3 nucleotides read TGTGCCAGCACCTCAAGGACAGGGTTCGGGGATAGGGCCTACGAGCAGTACTTC.

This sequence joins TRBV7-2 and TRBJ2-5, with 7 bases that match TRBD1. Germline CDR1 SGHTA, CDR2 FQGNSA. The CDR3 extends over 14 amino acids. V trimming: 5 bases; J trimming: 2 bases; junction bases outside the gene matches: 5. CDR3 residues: CASSPRQGQETQYF. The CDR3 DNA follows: TGTGCCAGCAGCCCCCGACAGGGTCAAGAGACCCAGTACTTC.

CDR3 nucleotide sequence: TGTGCCTGGAGTGGCGGCGGGACCTACGAGCAGTACTTC. It translates to CAWSGGGTYEQYF. This rearrangement joins TRBV30 to TRBJ2-7; TRBD2 might be the D (6 bases). V was clipped by 1 base and J by 2 bases, with 9 bases between them. This CDR3 has 13 residues. Germline CDR1 is GTSNPN and CDR2 is SVGIG (reference sequence).

For the CDR3, the DNA is TGTGCCAGCAGCCAGCCCGAGAACGGGAACTATGGCTACACCTTC. Residues: CASSQPENGNYGYTF. The rearrangement links TRBV7-9 to TRBJ1-2; D is unclear. From germline, CDR1 is SEHNR and CDR2 FQNEAQ (reference sequence). V was pared by 5 bases and J by 2 bases, with 15 bases between. The CDR3 is made up of 15 amino acids.

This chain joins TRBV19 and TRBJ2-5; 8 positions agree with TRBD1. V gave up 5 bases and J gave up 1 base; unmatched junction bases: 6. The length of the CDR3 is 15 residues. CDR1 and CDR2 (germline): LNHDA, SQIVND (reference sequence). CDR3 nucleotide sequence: TGTGCCAGTAGTGACAGGGGAACCGGCCAAGAGACCCAGTACTTC. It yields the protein CASSDRGTGQETQYF.

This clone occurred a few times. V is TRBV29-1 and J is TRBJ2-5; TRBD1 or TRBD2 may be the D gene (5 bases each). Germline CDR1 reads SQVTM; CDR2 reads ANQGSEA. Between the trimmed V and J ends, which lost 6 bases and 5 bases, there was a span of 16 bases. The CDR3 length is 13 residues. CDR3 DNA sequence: TGCAGCGTCTTACGGGGCGGAGGTGAGACCCAGTACTTC. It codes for CSVLRGGGETQYF.

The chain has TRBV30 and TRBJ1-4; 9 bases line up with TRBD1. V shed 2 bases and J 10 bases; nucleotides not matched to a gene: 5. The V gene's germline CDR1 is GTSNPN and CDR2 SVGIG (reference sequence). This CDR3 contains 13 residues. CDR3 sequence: CAWSPGQGRKLFF. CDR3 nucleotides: TGTGCCTGGAGTCCGGGACAGGGAAGAAAACTGTTTTTT.

The CDR3 loop is CAWRVDRVGAFF. CDR3 bases: TGTGCCTGGAGAGTCGACAGGGTAGGAGCTTTCTTT. The rearrangement uses TRBV30 and TRBJ1-1, with 7 bases matching TRBD1. The CDR3 loop spans 12 amino acids. The ends lost 3 bases at V and 10 bases at J; junction bases unmatched: 8. Germline CDR1 and CDR2: GTSNPN and SVGIG (reference sequence). The complete variable domain, with remaining parts taken from reference TRBV30 and TRBJ1-1, reads SQTIHQWPATLVQPVGSPLSLECTVEGTSNPNLYWYRQAAGRGLQLLFYSVGIGQISSEVPQNLSASRPQDRQFILSSKKLLLSDSGFYLCAWRVDRVGAFFGQGTRLTVV.

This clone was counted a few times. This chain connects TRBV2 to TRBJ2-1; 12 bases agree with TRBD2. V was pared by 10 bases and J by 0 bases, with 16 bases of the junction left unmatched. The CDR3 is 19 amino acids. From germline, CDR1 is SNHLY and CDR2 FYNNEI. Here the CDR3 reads CATNIVPSGGASSYNEQFF. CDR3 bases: TGTGCCACCAATATAGTCCCTAGCGGGGGGGCGAGCTCCTACAATGAGCAGTTCTTC.

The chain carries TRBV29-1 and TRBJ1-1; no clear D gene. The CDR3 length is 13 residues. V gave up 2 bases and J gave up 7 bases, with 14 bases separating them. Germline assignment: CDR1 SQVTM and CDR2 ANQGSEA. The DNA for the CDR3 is TGCAGCGTTGAACCTCCCACGGGGAGTGAAGCTTTCTTT. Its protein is CSVEPPTGSEAFF. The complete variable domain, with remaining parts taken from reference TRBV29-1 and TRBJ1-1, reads SAVISQKPSRDICQRGTSLTIQCQVDSQVTMMFWYRQQPGQSLTLIATANQGSEATYESGFVIDKFPISRPNLTFSTLTVSNMSPEDSSIYLCSVEPPTGSEAFFGQGTRLTVV.

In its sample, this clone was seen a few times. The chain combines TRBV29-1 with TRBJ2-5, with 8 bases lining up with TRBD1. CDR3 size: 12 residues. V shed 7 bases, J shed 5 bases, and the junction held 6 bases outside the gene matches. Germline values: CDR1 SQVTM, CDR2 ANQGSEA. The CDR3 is CSAGQDAETQYF. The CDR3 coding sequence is TGCAGCGCGGGACAGGACGCCGAGACCCAGTACTTC. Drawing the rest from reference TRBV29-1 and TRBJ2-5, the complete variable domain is SAVISQKPSRDICQRGTSLTIQCQVDSQVTMMFWYRQQPGQSLTLIATANQGSEATYESGFVIDKFPISRPNLTFSTLTVSNMSPEDSSIYLCSAGQDAETQYFGPGTRLLVL.

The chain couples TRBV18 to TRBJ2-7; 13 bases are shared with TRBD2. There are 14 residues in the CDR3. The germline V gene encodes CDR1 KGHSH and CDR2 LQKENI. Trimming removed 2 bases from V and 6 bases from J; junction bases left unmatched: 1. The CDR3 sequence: CASSPGLAGAEQYF. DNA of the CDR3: TGTGCCAGCTCACCAGGACTAGCGGGGGCCGAGCAGTACTTC.

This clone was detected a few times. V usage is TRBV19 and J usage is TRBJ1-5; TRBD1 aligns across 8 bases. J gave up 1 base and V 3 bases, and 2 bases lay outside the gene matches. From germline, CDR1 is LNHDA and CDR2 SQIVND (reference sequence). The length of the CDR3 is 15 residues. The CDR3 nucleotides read TGTGCCAGTAGTATCCGGACAGGGAGCAATCAGCCCCAGCATTTT. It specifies CASSIRTGSNQPQHF.

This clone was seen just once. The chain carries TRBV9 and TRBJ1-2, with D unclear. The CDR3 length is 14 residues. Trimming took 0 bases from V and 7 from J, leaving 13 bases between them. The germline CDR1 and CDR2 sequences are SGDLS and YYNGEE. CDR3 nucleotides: TGTGCCAGCAGCGTAGCTAGCGGCCTCGGTGGCTACACCTTC. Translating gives CASSVASGLGGYTF. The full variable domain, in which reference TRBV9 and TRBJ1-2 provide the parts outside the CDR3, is DSGVTQTPKHLITATGQRVTLRCSPRSGDLSVYWYQQSLDQGLQFLIQYYNGEERAKGNILERFSAQQFPDLHSELNLSSLELGDSALYFCASSVASGLGGYTFGSGTRLTVV.

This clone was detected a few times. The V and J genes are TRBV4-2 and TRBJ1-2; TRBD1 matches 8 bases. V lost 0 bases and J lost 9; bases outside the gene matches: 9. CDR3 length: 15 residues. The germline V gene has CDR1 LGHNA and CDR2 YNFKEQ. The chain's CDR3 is CASSQDVTGVYSYTF. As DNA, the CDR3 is TGTGCCAGCAGCCAAGACGTGACAGGGGTTTACAGCTACACCTTC.

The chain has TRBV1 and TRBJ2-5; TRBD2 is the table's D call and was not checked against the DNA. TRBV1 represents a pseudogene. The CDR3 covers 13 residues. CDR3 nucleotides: TGCACCAGCAAACGACGGGGAGAAGAGACCCAGTACTTC. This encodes CTSKRRGEETQYF.

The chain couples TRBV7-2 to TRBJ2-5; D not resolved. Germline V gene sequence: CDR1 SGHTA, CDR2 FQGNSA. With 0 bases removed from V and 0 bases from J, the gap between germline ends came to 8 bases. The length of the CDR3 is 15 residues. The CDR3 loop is CASSLASSYQETQYF. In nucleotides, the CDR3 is TGTGCCAGCAGCTTAGCGTCTTCGTACCAAGAGACCCAGTACTTC.

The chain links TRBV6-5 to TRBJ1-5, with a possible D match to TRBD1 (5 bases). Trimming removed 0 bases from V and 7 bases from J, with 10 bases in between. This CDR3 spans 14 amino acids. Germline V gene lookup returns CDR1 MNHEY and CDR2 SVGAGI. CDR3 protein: CASSYSRDQQPQHF. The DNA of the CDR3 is TGTGCCAGCAGTTACTCCAGGGACCAACAGCCCCAGCATTTT.

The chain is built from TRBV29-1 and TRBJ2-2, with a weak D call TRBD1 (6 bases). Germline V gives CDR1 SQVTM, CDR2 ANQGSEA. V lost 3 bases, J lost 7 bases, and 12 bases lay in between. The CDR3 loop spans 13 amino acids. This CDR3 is CSVDSDRNGELFF. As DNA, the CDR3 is TGCAGCGTTGACTCGGACAGAAACGGGGAGCTGTTTTTT.

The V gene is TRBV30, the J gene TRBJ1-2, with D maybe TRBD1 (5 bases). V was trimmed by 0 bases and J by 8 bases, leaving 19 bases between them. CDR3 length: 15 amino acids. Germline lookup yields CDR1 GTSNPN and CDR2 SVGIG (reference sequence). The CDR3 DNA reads TGTGCCTGGAGTGTACCGTCACCGGGACCAGGAGGCTACACCTTC. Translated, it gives CAWSVPSPGPGGYTF. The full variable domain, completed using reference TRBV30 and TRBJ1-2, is SQTIHQWPATLVQPVGSPLSLECTVEGTSNPNLYWYRQAAGRGLQLLFYSVGIGQISSEVPQNLSASRPQDRQFILSSKKLLLSDSGFYLCAWSVPSPGPGGYTFGSGTRLTVV.

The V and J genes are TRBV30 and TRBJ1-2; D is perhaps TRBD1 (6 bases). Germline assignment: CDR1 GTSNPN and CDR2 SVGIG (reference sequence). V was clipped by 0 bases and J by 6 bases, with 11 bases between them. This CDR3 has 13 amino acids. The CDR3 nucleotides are TGTGCCTGGAGTGTACGGAGGGGGAATGGCTACACCTTC. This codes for CAWSVRRGNGYTF.

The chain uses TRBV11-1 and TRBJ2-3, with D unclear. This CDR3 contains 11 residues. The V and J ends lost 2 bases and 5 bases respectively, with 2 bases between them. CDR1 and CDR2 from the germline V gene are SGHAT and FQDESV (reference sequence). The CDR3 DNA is TGTGCCAGCAGCTTATTAGATACGCAGTATTTT. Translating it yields CASSLLDTQYF.